This TCR beta chain was observed in a study of T cell repertoires in cytomegalovirus infection (dated by TCRdb to about 2019). The study in broad terms: The HLA type of each donor mattered for the analysis, because public TCR beta signatures pointed to carriage of CMV infection along with the matching HLA type. The investigation overall reported the following: Carriers of CMV infection plus the relevant HLA type were discriminated by the cumulative frequency of public TCR beta family members in the study cohort and in an independent approximately 360-donor cohort. The ex vivo response was dominated by HLA-C-restricted CMV-specific TCR beta clonotypes, which also provided the single most frequent clonotype in two of eight donors.

This clonotype was counted ten times or more. It lacks a known antigen. The input lacks base qualities; no much larger clone sits a single base away. The sequencer was an Illumina HiSeq 1500. TCRdb passed the public sequencing reads through fastp at Q25 and MiXCR, retaining productive beta sequences. All rows with the same CDR3 protein become a single entry with the most common DNA and genes. Recorded for this sample are 300,000 to 400,000 distinct CDR3 sequences; more than 8% of them occurred a single time. The ten largest make up about 4.5% of the sample. From its cysteine to its phenylalanine, the CDR3 spans 18 amino acids. Solely the CDR3 DNA is kept, with 54 bases framed from the first base. The germline V gene sets CDR1 to MNHEY and CDR2 to SVGEGT. V is reduced by 0 bases and J by 0 bases, leaving a spacing of 15 bases between them.

Specimen: PBMCs. In this chain, TRBV6-2 or TRBV6-3 is recombined with TRBJ2-4; D gene: possibly TRBD2, on 5 matching bases. The source is a human donor in good health (CMV status not recorded). Some clones in this sample may be carry-over from other donors' samples. The sequence in DNA is TGTGCCAGCAGTTACTCGACCCGGGGTTTCATAGCCAAAAACATTCAGTACTTC. Translated, it reads CASSYSTRGFIAKNIQYF.